The 23 T cell receptor beta chains below come from one sample, sequenced in a study of OX40 agonist ivuxolimab in advanced cancers. Some clones are missing from TCRdb's copy, which holds only in-frame ones; the method was immunoSEQ multiplex PCR. The sample has tens of thousands of clones; about four fifths are singletons. Sequencing used CD4+ or CD8+ T cells sorted from blood, obtained in a trial of the OX40 agonist ivuxolimab. The receptors originated from an adult with an advanced solid tumor such as melanoma, head and neck, liver or kidney cancer.

The V call is TRBV10-1, the J call TRBJ2-1; no reliable D call. The length of the CDR3 is 13 residues. V was cut by 2 bases and J by 1 base, with 3 bases left in between. In germline, CDR1 is WNHNN, CDR2 SYGVQD (reference sequence). The CDR3 reads CASSELSYNEQFF. In DNA form, the CDR3 reads TGCGCCAGCAGTGAGCTGTCCTACAATGAGCAGTTCTTC.

The chain employs TRBV2 and TRBJ2-1; TRBD2 agrees at 8 bases. J lost 4 bases, V lost 7 bases, and 12 bases had no gene match. There are 16 residues in the CDR3. Per germline, CDR1 SNHLY and CDR2 FYNNEI. The CDR3 protein is CASTLSRAGAYNEQFF. For the CDR3, the DNA is TGTGCCAGCACCCTATCTAGAGCGGGGGCTTACAATGAGCAGTTCTTC.

CDR3 region: CASSVGDRELDGYTF. CDR3 in DNA: TGTGCCAGCAGCGTCGGGGACAGGGAGCTGGATGGCTACACCTTC. The rearrangement links TRBV9 to TRBJ1-2; TRBD1 matches 9 bases. This CDR3 spans 15 amino acids. With V trimmed by 2 bases and J by 6 bases, 8 bases remained unmatched. Germline CDR1 and CDR2: SGDLS and YYNGEE.

On this clone: One junction end does not reproduce the germline sequence, and a read error may be involved. The chain links TRBV2 to TRBJ1-5; 7 nucleotides line up with TRBD1. Germline lookup yields CDR1 SNHLY and CDR2 FYNNEI. CDR3 length: 16 amino acids. CDR3 loop: CASTEPGGDSNQPQHF. The CDR3 region has the DNA TGTGCCAGCACTGAACCAGGGGGAGATAGCAATCAGCCCCAGCATTTT.

This clone has only one observation. The chain is built from TRBV18 and TRBJ1-2; the D is unclear. The V and J ends lost 2 bases and 2 bases respectively, with 9 bases between them. Germline CDR1 KGHSH, CDR2 LQKENI. The CDR3 runs 14 residues. The chain's CDR3 is CASSPGGTNYGYTF. DNA for the CDR3: TGTGCCAGCTCACCAGGCGGCACCAACTATGGCTACACCTTC.

This chain links TRBV6-6 with TRBJ2-7; unclear D gene. The germline V and J ends were trimmed by 2 bases and 7 bases, with 9 bases remaining between them. This CDR3 contains 12 residues. The germline CDR1 and CDR2 sequences are MNHNY and SVGAGI (reference sequence). The CDR3 sequence: CASSYVGGEQYF. CDR3 nucleotides: TGTGCCAGCAGTTACGTTGGTGGGGAGCAGTACTTC.

The chain carries TRBV7-8 and TRBJ1-4, with 9 bases identical to TRBD1. Looked up from germline, CDR1 is SGHVS and CDR2 is FQNEAQ. This CDR3 has 16 residues. V lost 2 bases to trimming and J lost 6 bases; unmatched junction nucleotides: 7. This chain's CDR3 is CASSLRADRGYEKLFF. In nucleotides, the CDR3 is TGTGCCAGCAGCTTAAGGGCTGACAGGGGGTATGAAAAACTGTTTTTT.

The chain links TRBV30 to TRBJ2-1, with TRBD2 as a possible D gene (7 bases). The V gene lost 2 bases and the J gene lost 5 bases, with 16 bases spanning the gap. Germline V gene data show CDR1 as GTSNPN and CDR2 as SVGIG (reference sequence). The CDR3 is 15 amino acids. CDR3 in amino acids: CAWSLGGGGHNEQFF. Here the CDR3 DNA reads TGTGCCTGGAGTCTAGGAGGGGGGGGCCACAATGAGCAGTTCTTC.

The V call is TRBV5-8, the J call TRBJ1-4, with 9 bases lining up with TRBD1. Germline V gene lookup returns CDR1 SGHTS and CDR2 YDEGEE. The V segment lost 5 bases and the J segment 9 bases; nucleotides outside the gene matches: 8. This CDR3 is built from 14 residues. The CDR3 DNA reads TGTGCCAGCAGATATGACAGGGGGATGAAAAAACTGTTTTTT. Protein sequence: CASRYDRGMKKLFF.

Within the sample, this clone is medium-sized. V is TRBV7-6 and J is TRBJ1-3; TRBD1 aligns across 7 bases. Germline trimming cut 0 bases from V and 1 base from J; bases unmatched to any gene: 3. This CDR3 has 16 residues. CDR1 SGHVS and CDR2 FNYEAQ come from the germline V gene. The CDR3 is CASSLARQGSGNTIYF. CDR3 nucleotides: TGTGCCAGCAGCTTAGCCAGACAGGGATCTGGAAACACCATATATTTT.

This clone has just one count. The V and J genes are TRBV23-1 and TRBJ1-2; 9 nucleotides agree with TRBD1. TRBV23-1 is labeled an ORF, and its function is uncertain. CDR3 length: 17 amino acids. J gave up 4 bases and V 3 bases, and 12 bases lay outside the gene matches. The CDR3 loop is CASSHLESGQGGYGYTF. CDR3 sequence (DNA): TGCGCCAGCAGTCACCTAGAATCGGGACAGGGAGGCTATGGCTACACCTTC.

The chain has TRBV7-2 and TRBJ1-6; D gene unclear. V was cut by 0 bases and J by 8 bases, with 5 bases left in between. Germline CDR1 is SGHTA and CDR2 is FQGNSA. The CDR3 contains 13 residues. The CDR3 DNA reads as TGTGCCAGCAGCTTAGCGAAGGATTCACCCCTCCACTTT. Translation gives CASSLAKDSPLHF.

The rearrangement links TRBV25-1 to TRBJ2-1; TRBD2 aligns across 7 bases. The V gene's germline CDR1 is MGHDK and CDR2 SYGVNS. The CDR3 consists of 14 residues. The junction had 7 bases not matched to a gene; V was cut back by 7 bases and J by 4 bases. DNA for the CDR3: TGTGCCAGCAACGGGGGGTTCATTTACAATGAGCAGTTCTTC. Translating gives CASNGGFIYNEQFF.

The J gene is TRBJ1-5, the V gene TRBV11-2, with 9 bases aligning to TRBD1. There are 15 residues in the CDR3. Per germline, CDR1 SGHAT and CDR2 FQNNGV. V was pared by 4 bases and J by 6 bases, with 7 bases of the junction left unmatched. The CDR3 is CASSWGQGGGQPQHF. The CDR3 nucleotides read TGTGCCAGCAGCTGGGGACAGGGAGGGGGTCAGCCCCAGCATTTT.

The CDR3 DNA is TGTGCCAGTAGGGAGTCGAGGGGAGTAGCTTTCTTT. It codes for CASRESRGVAFF. The chain couples TRBV19 to TRBJ1-1; D might be TRBD1 (5 bases). Germline CDR1 LNHDA, CDR2 SQIVND (reference sequence). Trimming pared 6 bases from V and 10 bases from J, leaving 15 bases between. The CDR3 has 12 residues.

This chain connects TRBV7-9 to TRBJ2-5; D unclear. Trimming removed 4 bases at V and 11 bases at J, with 14 bases between. In germline, CDR1 is SEHNR, CDR2 FQNEAQ (reference sequence). The CDR3 sequence is 12 residues long. DNA of the CDR3: TGTGCCAGCAGCTATTACGGCCGTGAGCAGTACTTC. Amino acid sequence: CASSYYGREQYF.

The chain uses TRBV7-3 and TRBJ2-5, with D uncertain. Deletions cut 2 bases from V and 4 bases from J, with 8 bases between. The CDR3 runs to 13 residues. The germline CDR1 and CDR2 sequences are SGHTA and FQGTGA. CDR3 coding DNA: TGTGCCAGCAGCTTATGGGATAGAGAGACCCAGTACTTC. Its translation is CASSLWDRETQYF.

This chain uses TRBV6-4 with TRBJ2-2; 11 positions agree with TRBD1. V shed 6 bases and J 4 bases; nucleotides not matched to a gene: 4. There are 15 residues in the CDR3. The germline CDR1 and CDR2 sequences are MRHNA and SNTAGT. The CDR3 spells CASSTGTGGTGELFF. Here the CDR3 DNA reads TGTGCCAGCAGCACCGGGACAGGGGGCACCGGGGAGCTGTTTTTT.

The V and J genes are TRBV2 and TRBJ1-1; D unresolved. Germline V gene sequence: CDR1 SNHLY, CDR2 FYNNEI. V dropped 5 bases and J dropped 3 bases, with 16 bases sitting between them. The CDR3 sequence is 15 residues long. CDR3 sequence (DNA): TGTGCCAGCAGTCTAGGACGGAGAGCTTACACTGAAGCTTTCTTT. It specifies CASSLGRRAYTEAFF.

V usage is TRBV7-9 and J usage is TRBJ2-7; 10 nucleotides agree with TRBD2. Germline V lookup: CDR1 SEHNR, CDR2 FQNEAQ (reference sequence). This CDR3 has 17 amino acids. V shed 5 bases, J shed 2 bases, and the junction held 12 bases outside the gene matches. CDR3 bases: TGTGCCAGCAGCCCAAAAGCTAGCGGGAGTGGCCCCTACGAGCAGTACTTC. Translation gives CASSPKASGSGPYEQYF.

This chain connects TRBV15 to TRBJ2-1; D could derive from TRBD1 or TRBD2 (6 bases each). There are 16 residues in the CDR3. CDR1 LNHNV and CDR2 YYDKDF come from the germline V gene (reference sequence). V lost 1 base, J lost 3 bases, and 13 bases lay in between. The CDR3 bases are TGTGCCACCAGCAGAGGGAGGGAAGGGGGCTACAATGAGCAGTTCTTC. Protein sequence: CATSRGREGGYNEQFF.

This clone has a single count. The chain employs TRBV7-8 and TRBJ1-5, with D uncertain. V was pared by 3 bases and J by 1 base, with 7 bases between. Germline V gene sequence: CDR1 SGHVS, CDR2 FQNEAQ. This CDR3 is built from 14 residues. CDR3 sequence (DNA): TGTGCCAGCAGCTTCGGTCGGAGCAATCAGCCCCAGCATTTT. This codes for CASSFGRSNQPQHF.

The chain has TRBV5-1 and TRBJ2-5; TRBD2 is a possible D gene (6 bases). Trimming took off 3 bases at V and 2 bases at J, with 14 bases between the two ends. Looked up from germline, CDR1 is SGHRS and CDR2 is YFSETQ. CDR3 length equals 15 residues. In DNA, the CDR3 is TGCGCCAGCAGCTCAAACTCAGGGAGGCAAGAGACCCAGTACTTC. Translation gives CASSSNSGRQETQYF.